Below are 12 T cell receptor beta chains sequenced from a single sample in a study of blood T cell repertoires in COVID-19. Profiling relied on immunoSEQ multiplex PCR, and the TCRdb table lists in-frame clones only, not all of them. This sample has roughly 73,000 clones, with roughly nine tenths found just once. Sample: peripheral blood. The receptors stem from an elderly man with acute or convalescent COVID-19.

The chain combines TRBV4-1 with TRBJ2-7; 7 positions match TRBD1. J gave up 4 bases and V 0 bases, and 3 bases lay outside the gene matches. Germline V gene data show CDR1 as MGHRA and CDR2 as YSYEKL. CDR3 size: 14 residues. In nucleotides, the CDR3 is TGCGCCAGCAGCCAAGACCCGACAGGGTACGAGCAGTACTTC. Translating gives CASSQDPTGYEQYF.

This chain uses TRBV9 with TRBJ2-5, with D possibly matching TRBD1 (6 bases). CDR1 and CDR2 (germline): SGDLS, YYNGEE. V lost 3 bases and J 5 bases, leaving 17 bases between the germline ends. The CDR3 extends over 15 amino acids. CDR3 region: CASSATGYEDETQYF. The CDR3 region has the DNA TGTGCCAGCAGCGCTACAGGGTATGAAGATGAGACCCAGTACTTC.

The chain has TRBV19 and TRBJ1-3; 9 bases fit TRBD1. CDR1 is LNHDA and CDR2 is SQIVND in the germline V gene (reference sequence). The J segment lost 3 bases and the V segment lost 5 bases, leaving 5 bases of the junction unmatched. This CDR3 has 15 residues. The CDR3 sequence: CASSPQGADGNTIYF. DNA for the CDR3: TGTGCCAGTAGTCCACAGGGGGCAGATGGAAACACCATATATTTT.

This clone was observed a handful of times. This chain connects TRBV19 to TRBJ1-2; the D is unclear. In germline, CDR1 is LNHDA, CDR2 SQIVND (reference sequence). V gave up 6 bases and J gave up 11 bases, with 16 bases separating them. The CDR3 spans 12 residues. The CDR3 coding sequence is TGTGCCAGTAGCTTGGAGAAGTTTTTGTACACCTTC. It is translated as CASSLEKFLYTF.

This sequence joins TRBV9 and TRBJ2-2; TRBD1 agrees at 10 bases. CDR3 length: 16 residues. After removal of 1 base from V and 7 bases from J, the junction contained 7 bases not matched to a gene. Germline lookup yields CDR1 SGDLS and CDR2 YYNGEE. CDR3 nucleotide sequence: TGTGCCAGCAGCGTATCACCGGGACAGGGGATCGGGGAGCTGTTTTTT. Translated: CASSVSPGQGIGELFF.

This clone occurred a few times. The J gene is TRBJ1-2, the V gene TRBV19; D is uncertain. Trimming removed 0 bases from V and 4 bases from J, with 12 bases in between. Germline V CDR1 and CDR2: LNHDA, SQIVND (reference sequence). CDR3 length equals 15 residues. Written as DNA, the CDR3 is TGTGCCAGTAGTATAGACGCAGAAAATGGCTATGGCTACACCTTC. Translated, it gives CASSIDAENGYGYTF. Full variable domain (rest looked up from reference TRBV19 and TRBJ1-2): DGGITQSPKYLFRKEGQNVTLSCEQNLNHDAMYWYRQDPGQGLRLIYYSQIVNDFQKGDIAEGYSVSREKKESFPLTVTSAQKNPTAFYLCASSIDAENGYGYTFGSGTRLTVV.

A few counts support this clone. This sequence joins TRBV6-4 and TRBJ1-5, with D tentatively TRBD1 (5 bases). The germline gives CDR1 MRHNA, CDR2 SNTAGT. The CDR3 covers 14 residues. With 7 bases removed from V and 0 bases from J, the gap between germline ends came to 10 bases. The CDR3 DNA follows: TGTGCCAGCACGGACATGAATAGCAATCAGCCCCAGCATTTT. The encoded protein is CASTDMNSNQPQHF.

This chain links TRBV15 with TRBJ2-2, with a tentative D call TRBD2 (5 bases). The ends were cut back, 0 bases at V and 6 bases at J, with 11 bases in the middle. Germline values: CDR1 LNHNV, CDR2 YYDKDF (reference sequence). This CDR3 region has 15 residues. The CDR3 spells CATSRDRERAGELFF. The CDR3 nucleotides are TGTGCCACCAGCAGAGATAGGGAGAGGGCCGGGGAGCTGTTTTTT.

The V call is TRBV19, the J call TRBJ2-3, with D perhaps matching TRBD1 (6 bases). Per germline, CDR1 LNHDA and CDR2 SQIVND (reference sequence). The CDR3 covers 15 residues. Deletions cut 11 bases from V and 0 bases from J, with 18 bases between. CDR3 loop: CASSPQGLSTDTQYF. The CDR3 DNA sequence: TGTGCCTCTTCCCCTCAGGGGCTTAGCACAGATACGCAGTATTTT.

V gene TRBV6-5 combines with J gene TRBJ1-1, with D possibly TRBD1 on 5 matching bases. V gave up 6 bases and J gave up 1 base, with 12 bases separating them. Germline CDR1 reads MNHEY; CDR2 reads SVGAGI. The CDR3 length is 14 residues. CDR3 amino acids: CASSRDSRNTEAFF. The CDR3, as DNA: TGTGCCAGCAGCCGTGACAGCCGGAACACTGAAGCTTTCTTT.

This chain connects TRBV9 to TRBJ2-1; perhaps TRBD2 as D (5 bases). Trimming stripped 4 bases from V and 5 bases from J, with 13 bases between. This CDR3 comprises 14 residues. Germline assignment: CDR1 SGDLS and CDR2 YYNGEE. The CDR3 nucleotides read TGTGCCAGCAGCCCCGAAGAACTAGACAATGAGCAGTTCTTC. This sequence encodes CASSPEELDNEQFF.

The chain uses TRBV15 and TRBJ1-2, with TRBD1 matching 10 bases. The CDR3 contains 14 residues. From germline, CDR1 is LNHNV and CDR2 YYDKDF (reference sequence). The V gene end was trimmed by 6 bases and the J gene end by 4 bases; junction bases not matched to a gene: 5. Here the CDR3 reads CATSPGQGIYGYTF. The CDR3 DNA reads as TGTGCCACCAGTCCGGGACAGGGGATCTATGGCTACACCTTC.